The sequence of this T cell receptor (beta chain) was determined in a study of cytomegalovirus exposure and HLA in healthy donors. Study observations and caveats: An Asian-associated ancestry cluster reportedly showed fewer N-insertions than the approximately 600-donor mean in a later analysis. Through in vitro validation, three CMV-associated chains were shown to be specific for CMV antigens. A later analysis linked a missense DCLRE1C variant to TCR beta V- and J-gene trimming.

As to this clone: Its antigen is still unknown.

A multiplex PCR was run with 60 Vbeta primers and 13 Jbeta primers. This table comes from immunoSEQ multiplex PCR, and its TCRdb copy is limited to in-frame clones, with some not included. The table includes over 150,000 clones, around 82% detected once. Sampled while nominally healthy, donors likely had unrecorded immune exposures. The sequenced material came from PBMCs. The sequence was obtained from a boy younger than 10 in good health and CMV-seronegative.

CDR3 nucleotide sequence: TGTGCCAGCAGTAGAGGATCCGGGGTGGTTAATGAAAAACTGTTTTTT. Amino acid sequence: CASSRGSGVVNEKLFF. The gene calls are TRBV5-4 and TRBJ1-4, with unresolved D. The CDR3 loop spans 16 amino acids. Germline V gives CDR1 SGHNT, CDR2 YYREEE (reference sequence). V was pared by 5 bases and J by 4 bases, with 18 bases between.